Following are 17 T cell receptor beta chains from one sample sequenced in a study of cytotoxic CD8 clonotypes in ibrutinib-treated CLL (TCRdb year 2021). The sample's time point label, decoded: progressive disease on ibrutinib. Receptor libraries were prepared by the immunoSEQ multiplex PCR assay. The table was pulled from immuneACCESS by TCRdb, which kept in-frame rearrangements only. Such tables lose some clones; where checked, under half of the loss comes from unresolved V genes, and the rest has no known cause. This sample holds about 36,000 clones; around 75% were observed only once. Approximately 15% of the sample is held by the ten biggest clonotypes. The sequenced sample was PBMCs, obtained at disease progression, from a patient treated with ibrutinib. Receptors originate from a human donor with chronic lymphocytic leukemia.

This clone is a singleton in its sample. V usage is TRBV11-2 and J usage is TRBJ1-2; no definite D call. This CDR3 is built from 15 residues. Per the germline V gene, CDR1 is SGHAT and CDR2 is FQNNGV. Trimming left V 3 bases short and J 4 bases short, with 15 bases between. As DNA, the CDR3 is TGTGCCAGCAGCTTCGGTGGCCATCTGAGCTATGGCTACACCTTC. Residues: CASSFGGHLSYGYTF.

This clone was counted a single time. In DNA form, the CDR3 reads TGTGCCAGCAGCGGCGGGTCCTCGAGCTCCTACGAGCAGTACTTC. Amino acid sequence: CASSGGSSSSYEQYF. The chain recombines TRBV7-6 with TRBJ2-7; D is possibly TRBD2 (5 bases). Trimming removed 5 bases from V and 0 bases from J, with 14 bases in between. The CDR3 runs to 15 residues. Germline V gene lookup returns CDR1 SGHVS and CDR2 FNYEAQ.

This clone was recorded only once. The CDR3 here is CASSYTGNYGYTF. The CDR3 coding sequence is TGTGCCAGCAGTTATACAGGGAACTATGGCTACACCTTC. V usage is TRBV6-5 and J usage is TRBJ1-2; D is possibly TRBD1 (6 bases). Deletions cut 3 bases from V and 2 bases from J, with 7 bases between. The germline V gene has CDR1 MNHEY and CDR2 SVGAGI. This CDR3 spans 13 amino acids.

This clone was counted only a few times. The chain recombines TRBV12-5 with TRBJ1-5; 8 positions agree with TRBD1. CDR3 length: 15 residues. Losses at the gene ends were 1 base for V and 6 bases for J; bases not matched to a gene: 5. Germline CDR1 and CDR2: LGHNT and FRNRAP. As DNA, the CDR3 is TGTGCTAGTGGTTTGGAAGGACAGGGTAGTCAGCCCCAGCATTTT. Encoded protein: CASGLEGQGSQPQHF.

This clone appeared once. This chain joins TRBV9 and TRBJ1-3; D not certain. The CDR3 extends over 14 amino acids. Trimming shortened V by 0 bases and J by 3 bases, and 7 bases separated the two germline ends. Germline V gene sequence: CDR1 SGDLS, CDR2 YYNGEE. The CDR3 loop reads CASSVDWSGNTIYF. CDR3 nucleotides: TGTGCCAGCAGCGTAGACTGGAGTGGAAACACCATATATTTT.

The chain employs TRBV10-3 and TRBJ2-5; 9 positions match TRBD2. Germline CDR1 reads ENHRY; CDR2 reads SYGVKD. After removal of 5 bases from V and 5 bases from J, the junction contained 9 bases not matched to a gene. CDR3 size: 15 residues. The CDR3 loop is CAISMTSGMSETQYF. In DNA form, the CDR3 reads TGTGCCATCAGTATGACTAGCGGAATGTCCGAGACCCAGTACTTC.

J is TRBJ1-5 and V is TRBV6-5; D gene unclear. Germline CDR1 MNHEY, CDR2 SVGAGI. The CDR3 sequence is 15 residues long. V lost 4 bases, J lost 0 bases, and 10 bases lay in between. The CDR3 sequence: CASSSHLDSNQPQHF. CDR3 DNA sequence: TGTGCCAGCAGTTCGCACTTGGATAGCAATCAGCCCCAGCATTTT.

The chain employs TRBV6-5 and TRBJ1-1; D is unresolved. From germline, CDR1 is MNHEY and CDR2 SVGAGI. This CDR3 has 14 residues. The V gene lost 2 bases and the J gene lost 5 bases, with 12 bases spanning the gap. For the CDR3, the DNA is TGTGCCAGCAGTTACGTTGGTTTGGGAACTGAAGCTTTCTTT. This encodes CASSYVGLGTEAFF.

The CDR3 protein is CASSVMGQESGYTF. In nucleotides, the CDR3 is TGCGCCAGCAGCGTAATGGGGCAGGAGAGCGGCTACACCTTC. The V call is TRBV5-1, the J call TRBJ1-2; D perhaps matches TRBD1 (5 bases). The length of the CDR3 is 14 residues. V lost 4 bases and J lost 8, with 18 bases in between. Germline assignment: CDR1 SGHRS and CDR2 YFSETQ. The whole variable domain, remainder taken from reference TRBV5-1 and TRBJ1-2, is KAGVTQTPRYLIKTRGQQVTLSCSPISGHRSVSWYQQTPGQGLQFLFEYFSETQRNKGNFPGRFSGRQFSNSRSEMNVSTLELGDSALYLCASSVMGQESGYTFGSGTRLTVV.

The V and J genes are TRBV19 and TRBJ2-1, with 12 bases identical to TRBD2. This CDR3 is 15 amino acids long. The V segment lost 3 bases and the J segment 7 bases; nucleotides outside the gene matches: 4. Germline assignment: CDR1 LNHDA and CDR2 SQIVND (reference sequence). The CDR3 sequence is CASSIKTSGGNEQFF. The CDR3 nucleotides read TGTGCCAGTAGTATCAAGACTAGCGGGGGAAATGAGCAGTTCTTC.

The CDR3 spells CASSQQGDEQFF. As DNA, the CDR3 is TGTGCCAGCAGCCAACAGGGGGATGAGCAGTTCTTC. The chain is built from TRBV28 and TRBJ2-1, with TRBD1 identical over 8 bases. From germline, CDR1 is MDHEN and CDR2 SYDVKM. This CDR3 has 12 residues. Trimming cost V 6 bases and J 8 bases; bases outside gene matches: 3.

V and J are TRBV5-1 and TRBJ2-2; D unresolved. The V and J ends lost 0 bases and 5 bases respectively, with 17 bases between them. The germline V gene has CDR1 SGHRS and CDR2 YFSETQ. The CDR3 sequence is 17 residues long. This CDR3 is CASSLGAAMYGTGELFF. Here the CDR3 DNA reads TGCGCCAGCAGCTTGGGGGCAGCGATGTATGGTACCGGGGAGCTGTTTTTT.

This clone was seen ten or more times. DNA for the CDR3: TGTGCCAGCAGCCGGCGGAGCCTAGCGGGGAAGAGCACAGATACGCAGTATTTT. It translates to CASSRRSLAGKSTDTQYF. The chain joins TRBV27 to TRBJ2-3; 9 nucleotides agree with TRBD2. The CDR3 covers 18 residues. Per germline, CDR1 MNHEY and CDR2 SMNVEV (reference sequence). V was clipped by 6 bases and J by 0 bases; unmatched bases: 13.

This clone was observed a handful of times. The gene calls are TRBV5-6 and TRBJ2-3; D is perhaps TRBD1 (5 bases). The ends were cut back, 0 bases at V and 4 bases at J, with 6 bases in the middle. Looked up from germline, CDR1 is SGHDT and CDR2 is YYEEEE. The CDR3 totals 13 residues. The CDR3 loop reads CASSLEGADTQYF. In DNA, the CDR3 is TGTGCCAGCAGCTTGGAAGGGGCAGATACGCAGTATTTT.

The chain has TRBV6-1 and TRBJ2-5; possibly TRBD1 for D (6 bases). Trimming pared 4 bases from V and 9 bases from J, leaving 9 bases between. Germline V gives CDR1 MNHNS, CDR2 SASEGT. This CDR3 has 11 amino acids. The CDR3 region is CASSGWGPQYF. CDR3 coding DNA: TGTGCCAGCAGTGGATGGGGGCCCCAGTACTTC.

The gene calls are TRBV19 and TRBJ2-3, with 9 positions matching TRBD2. The J segment lost 2 bases and the V segment lost 5 bases, leaving 11 bases of the junction unmatched. Germline-derived CDR1 and CDR2 are LNHDA and SQIVND (reference sequence). The CDR3 is made up of 17 amino acids. The CDR3 DNA is TGTGCCAGTAGTGACCCCCTAGCGGGGAGCTTCACAGATACGCAGTATTTT. Translation: CASSDPLAGSFTDTQYF.

A few counts support this clone. The CDR3 loop reads CASSGGLAGTDTQYF. CDR3 DNA: TGCGCCAGCAGCGGGGGACTAGCGGGCACAGATACGCAGTATTTT. The chain uses TRBV5-1 and TRBJ2-3; TRBD2 agrees at 11 bases. Germline values: CDR1 SGHRS, CDR2 YFSETQ. CDR3 length: 15 amino acids. With V trimmed by 4 bases and J by 1 base, 2 bases remained unmatched. The whole variable domain, filled in from reference TRBV5-1 and TRBJ2-3, reads KAGVTQTPRYLIKTRGQQVTLSCSPISGHRSVSWYQQTPGQGLQFLFEYFSETQRNKGNFPGRFSGRQFSNSRSEMNVSTLELGDSALYLCASSGGLAGTDTQYFGPGTRLTVL.